The present TCR beta chain was sequenced within a study of blood T cell repertoires in COVID-19. Study details: COVID-19 samples collected from the United States, Italy and Spain covered acute and convalescent phases. PBMCs, B-cell-depleted T cells, or T cells were the source of the cDNA or gDNA that made up the material.

The CDR3 length is 15 residues. Using immunoSEQ multiplex PCR, the repertoire was profiled, and TCRdb retains in-frame clones only, with some absent. The sample shows about 71,000 clones, roughly 80% of them seen only once. The sequence was collected from a man between 65 and 85 years old with acute or convalescent COVID-19. The chain employs TRBV21-1 and TRBJ1-1; TRBD1, the table's D call, was not compared with the DNA. TRBV21-1 is flagged as a pseudogene. The specimen was peripheral blood. The CDR3 DNA sequence: TGTGCCAGCAGAGGGACAGGGGGCGCGGGGACTGAAGCTTTCTTT. Amino acids: CASRGTGGAGTEAFF.